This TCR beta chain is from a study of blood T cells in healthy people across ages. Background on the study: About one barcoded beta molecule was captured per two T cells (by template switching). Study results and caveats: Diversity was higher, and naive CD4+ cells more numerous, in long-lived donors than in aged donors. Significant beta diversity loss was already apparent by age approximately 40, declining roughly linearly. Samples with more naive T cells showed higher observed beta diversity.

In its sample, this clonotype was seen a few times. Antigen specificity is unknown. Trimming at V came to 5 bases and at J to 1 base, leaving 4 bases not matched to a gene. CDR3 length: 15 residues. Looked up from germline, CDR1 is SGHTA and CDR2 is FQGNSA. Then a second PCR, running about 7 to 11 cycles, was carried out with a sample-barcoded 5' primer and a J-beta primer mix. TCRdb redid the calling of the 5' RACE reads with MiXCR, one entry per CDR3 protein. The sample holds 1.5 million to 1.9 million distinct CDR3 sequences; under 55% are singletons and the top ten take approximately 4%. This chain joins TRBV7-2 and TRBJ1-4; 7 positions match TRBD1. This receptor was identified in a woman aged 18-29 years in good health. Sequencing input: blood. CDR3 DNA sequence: TGTGCCAGCAGCGTTCCAGGGGGAACTAATGAAAAACTGTTTTTT. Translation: CASSVPGGTNEKLFF.